This passage covers 17 T cell receptor beta chains from one sample sequenced in a study of blood T cell repertoires in COVID-19. Measured with immunoSEQ multiplex PCR; TCRdb has only the in-frame clones, and not every one. The table lists 98,000 or so clones, about four fifths of them singletons. The sequenced sample consisted of peripheral blood. Receptors originate from a woman aged 80 or over with active or convalescent COVID-19.

In nucleotides, the CDR3 is TGTGCCAGCAGCGGGGGTGGACAGGGGGGACAGCCCCAGCATTTT. Amino acid sequence: CASSGGGQGGQPQHF. V and J are TRBV7-6 and TRBJ1-5; 10 bases align to TRBD1. The ends lost 5 bases at V and 7 bases at J; junction bases unmatched: 8. CDR3 length equals 15 residues. Germline V gene data show CDR1 as SGHVS and CDR2 as FNYEAQ.

The chain combines TRBV9 with TRBJ1-1, with D tentatively TRBD1 (5 bases). CDR3 length equals 12 residues. V lost 0 bases and J 8 bases, leaving 8 bases between the germline ends. The germline gives CDR1 SGDLS, CDR2 YYNGEE. CDR3 sequence (DNA): TGTGCCAGCAGCGTAGAAACAGGCGAAGCTTTCTTT. Its translation: CASSVETGEAFF.

The chain links TRBV11-3 to TRBJ1-2; 8 bases match TRBD1. There are 15 residues in the CDR3. Germline-derived CDR1 and CDR2 are SGHNT and YENEEA. Losses at the gene ends were 1 base for V and 4 bases for J; bases not matched to a gene: 5. Written as DNA, the CDR3 is TGTGCCAGCAGCTTAGGGACAGGGCCCTTCTATGGCTACACCTTC. Translated, it gives CASSLGTGPFYGYTF.

The V gene is TRBV27, the J gene TRBJ1-5; no clear D gene. Germline V lookup: CDR1 MNHEY, CDR2 SMNVEV (reference sequence). V was trimmed by 5 bases and J by 3 bases, leaving 20 bases between them. The CDR3 length is 17 residues. The CDR3 nucleotides read TGTGCCAGCAGTCCAAGAGCGGACGGCGCACTCAATCAGCCCCAGCATTTT. It yields the protein CASSPRADGALNQPQHF.

The chain employs TRBV6-2 or TRBV6-3 and TRBJ2-1, with a weak D call TRBD2 (6 bases). This CDR3 spans 19 amino acids. Germline lookup yields CDR1 MNHEY and CDR2 SVGEGT. The ends were cut back, 0 bases at V and 0 bases at J, with 18 bases in the middle. The CDR3 region is CASSYSPRDFFSSYNEQFF. The CDR3, as DNA: TGTGCCAGCAGTTACTCTCCCCGGGACTTCTTTAGCTCCTACAATGAGCAGTTCTTC.

The chain is built from TRBV7-9 and TRBJ1-5, with D uncertain. The germline gives CDR1 SEHNR, CDR2 FQNEAQ (reference sequence). CDR3 length: 16 residues. Trimming took 3 bases from V and 7 from J, leaving 19 bases between them. In nucleotides, the CDR3 is TGTGCCAGCAGCTTTTTTGATCCGGGGAGGGCCCAGCCCCAGCATTTT. This translates into CASSFFDPGRAQPQHF.

This rearrangement joins TRBV7-2 to TRBJ2-3; 10 bases fit TRBD2. Germline CDR1 SGHTA, CDR2 FQGNSA. This CDR3 has 16 residues. Losses at the gene ends were 5 bases for V and 7 bases for J; bases not matched to a gene: 12. The CDR3 bases are TGTGCCAGCAGCCCGGCCGAACTAGCGGGGACTTATACGCAGTATTTT. It yields the protein CASSPAELAGTYTQYF.

The rearrangement links TRBV7-9 to TRBJ1-1; D is undetermined. This CDR3 is 12 amino acids long. Germline V lookup: CDR1 SEHNR, CDR2 FQNEAQ (reference sequence). V lost 5 bases, J lost 5 bases, and 9 bases lay in between. CDR3 protein: CASSPSGTEAFF. In nucleotides, the CDR3 is TGTGCCAGCAGCCCCTCGGGGACTGAAGCTTTCTTT. Together with reference TRBV7-9 and TRBJ1-1, the CDR3 gives the full variable domain: DTGVSQNPRHKITKRGQNVTFRCDPISEHNRLYWYRQTLGQGPEFLTYFQNEAQLEKSRLLSDRFSAERPKGSFSTLEIQRTEQGDSAMYLCASSPSGTEAFFGQGTRLTVV.

A few counts support this clone. The rearrangement uses TRBV5-4 and TRBJ1-6, with 8 bases identical to TRBD1. CDR1 and CDR2 (germline): SGHNT, YYREEE (reference sequence). After removal of 5 bases from V and 7 bases from J, the junction contained 8 bases not matched to a gene. The CDR3 length is 15 residues. The CDR3 reads CASSSRTGNNSPLHF. CDR3 nucleotides: TGTGCCAGCAGTTCACGGACAGGGAACAATTCACCCCTCCACTTT. Together with reference TRBV5-4 and TRBJ1-6, the CDR3 gives the full variable domain: ETGVTQSPTHLIKTRGQQVTLRCSSQSGHNTVSWYQQALGQGPQFIFQYYREEENGRGNFPPRFSGLQFPNYSSELNVNALELDDSALYLCASSSRTGNNSPLHFGNGTRLTVT.

The chain has TRBV28 and TRBJ1-3; 7 bases are shared with TRBD1. J was trimmed by 0 bases and V by 5 bases; bases with no gene match: 7. This CDR3 spans 16 amino acids. Germline V gives CDR1 MDHEN, CDR2 SYDVKM. The CDR3 is CASSARDSYSGNTIYF. In DNA, the CDR3 is TGTGCCAGCAGTGCTCGGGACAGCTACTCTGGAAACACCATATATTTT. The full variable domain, with the rest looked up from reference TRBV28 and TRBJ1-3, is DVKVTQSSRYLVKRTGEKVFLECVQDMDHENMFWYRQDPGLGLRLIYFSYDVKMKEKGDIPEGYSVSREKKERFSLILESASTNQTSMYLCASSARDSYSGNTIYFGEGSWLTVV.

This chain connects TRBV24-1 to TRBJ1-5, with D tentatively TRBD1 (5 bases). The germline gives CDR1 KGHDR, CDR2 SFDVKD. This CDR3 spans 17 amino acids. V lost 4 bases, J lost 0 bases, and 15 bases lay in between. The CDR3 coding sequence is TGTGCCACCAGTGAAACACGCGGGGCACATAGCAATCAGCCCCAGCATTTT. It translates to CATSETRGAHSNQPQHF.

CDR3 residues: CASSLGDRVKGEQYF. The CDR3 DNA is TGTGCCAGCAGCTTGGGGGACAGGGTTAAGGGCGAGCAGTACTTC. This rearrangement joins TRBV5-8 to TRBJ2-7; 9 bases align to TRBD1. J gave up 6 bases and V 0 bases, and 7 bases lay outside the gene matches. The CDR3 covers 15 residues. Germline assignment: CDR1 SGHTS and CDR2 YDEGEE. The entire variable domain, with the rest obtained from reference TRBV5-8 and TRBJ2-7, is as follows: EAGVTQSPTHLIKTRGQQATLRCSPISGHTSVYWYQQALGLGLQFLLWYDEGEERNRGNFPPRFSGRQFPNYSSELNVNALELEDSALYLCASSLGDRVKGEQYFGPGTRLTVT.

This chain uses TRBV5-1 with TRBJ1-1; TRBD1 might be the D (5 bases). Germline V gene data show CDR1 as SGHRS and CDR2 as YFSETQ. The CDR3 sequence is 15 residues long. The V end was cut by 1 base, the J end by 4 bases, with 14 bases between. The CDR3 loop reads CASSLMTDRATEAFF. CDR3 DNA sequence: TGCGCCAGCAGCTTGATGACAGACCGGGCCACTGAAGCTTTCTTT. The whole variable domain, filled in from reference TRBV5-1 and TRBJ1-1, reads KAGVTQTPRYLIKTRGQQVTLSCSPISGHRSVSWYQQTPGQGLQFLFEYFSETQRNKGNFPGRFSGRQFSNSRSEMNVSTLELGDSALYLCASSLMTDRATEAFFGQGTRLTVV.

The chain employs TRBV18 and TRBJ1-5; unclear D gene. V dropped 3 bases and J dropped 5 bases, with 11 bases sitting between them. The germline gives CDR1 KGHSH, CDR2 LQKENI. There are 14 residues in the CDR3. The chain's CDR3 is CASSPGGSDQPQHF. The CDR3 DNA reads as TGTGCCAGCTCACCGGGAGGGTCGGATCAGCCCCAGCATTTT.

The V gene is TRBV10-3, the J gene TRBJ2-5; 8 nucleotides line up with TRBD1. There are 16 residues in the CDR3. Germline loops: CDR1 ENHRY, CDR2 SYGVKD. Trimming took 0 bases from V and 2 from J; bases not matched to a gene: 5. The CDR3, as DNA: TGTGCCATCAGTGAGTCAGGGACAGGTTTGCAAGAGACCCAGTACTTC. Its translation is CAISESGTGLQETQYF.

This chain connects TRBV5-1 to TRBJ1-2, with 8 bases aligning to TRBD1. The germline V gene has CDR1 SGHRS and CDR2 YFSETQ. V was pared by 0 bases and J by 2 bases, with 15 bases of the junction left unmatched. The length of the CDR3 is 19 residues. For the CDR3, the DNA is TGCGCCAGCAGCTTGGGGGACAGGCCGAACCAGAGAACGAACTATGGCTACACCTTC. It specifies CASSLGDRPNQRTNYGYTF.

This chain uses TRBV4-1 with TRBJ1-2, with 7 bases that match TRBD1. Germline lookup yields CDR1 MGHRA and CDR2 YSYEKL. CDR3 length equals 17 residues. V trimming: 4 bases; J trimming: 6 bases; junction bases outside the gene matches: 17. CDR3 bases: TGCGCCAGCAGCCCTTTAGGGGGCGGGTTTCCACCTGATGGCTACACCTTC. This translates into CASSPLGGGFPPDGYTF.